This T cell receptor beta chain is drawn from a study of cytomegalovirus exposure and HLA in healthy donors. Whole-study findings and limits: CMV serostatus was the only immune exposure information that was available.

In regard to this clone: What it recognizes is unknown.

J was trimmed by 4 bases and V by 6 bases; bases with no gene match: 2. Germline loops: CDR1 LNHDA, CDR2 SQIVND (reference sequence). This CDR3 has 13 residues. PCR used 60 Vbeta primers and 13 Jbeta primers. Repertoires were generated with immunoSEQ multiplex PCR, while TCRdb's copy carries only in-frame clones and drops some. The sample has approximately 120,000 clones, approximately 70% seen once. This chain uses TRBV19 with TRBJ2-7, with 11 positions matching TRBD2. The sequence was obtained from a man in his forties in good health and CMV-seronegative. The material sequenced was PBMCs. Written as DNA, the CDR3 is TGTGCCAGTAGCAGGACTAGCGGGTACGAGCAGTACTTC. As protein: CASSRTSGYEQYF.